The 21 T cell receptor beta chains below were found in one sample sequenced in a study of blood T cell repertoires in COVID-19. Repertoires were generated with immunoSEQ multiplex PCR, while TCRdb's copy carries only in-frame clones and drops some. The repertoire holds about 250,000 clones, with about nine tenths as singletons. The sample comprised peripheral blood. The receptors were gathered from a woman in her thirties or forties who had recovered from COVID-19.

CDR3 loop: CASSLKPWTDQETQYF. The CDR3 DNA sequence: TGCGCCAGCAGCTTAAAACCCTGGACAGACCAAGAGACCCAGTACTTC. This rearrangement joins TRBV5-1 to TRBJ2-5; a possible D gene is TRBD1 (6 bases). Germline CDR1 is SGHRS and CDR2 is YFSETQ. This CDR3 contains 16 residues. Trimming removed 2 bases at V and 0 bases at J, with 14 bases between.

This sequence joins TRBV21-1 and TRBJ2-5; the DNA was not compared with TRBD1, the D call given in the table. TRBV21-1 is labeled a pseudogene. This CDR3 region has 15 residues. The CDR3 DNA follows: TGTGCCAGCAGCAACAAAACAGGGGAGAAAGAGACCCAGTACTTC. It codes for CASSNKTGEKETQYF.

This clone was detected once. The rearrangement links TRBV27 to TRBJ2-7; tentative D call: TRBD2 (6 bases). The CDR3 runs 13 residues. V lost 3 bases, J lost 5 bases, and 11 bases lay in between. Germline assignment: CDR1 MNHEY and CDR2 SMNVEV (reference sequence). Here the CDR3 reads CASSFGGVNEQYF. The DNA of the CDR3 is TGTGCCAGCAGTTTCGGGGGAGTGAACGAGCAGTACTTC.

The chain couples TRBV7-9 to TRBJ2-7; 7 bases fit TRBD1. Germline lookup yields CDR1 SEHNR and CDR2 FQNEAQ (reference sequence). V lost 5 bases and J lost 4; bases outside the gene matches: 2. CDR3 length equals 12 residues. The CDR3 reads CASSATGYEQYF. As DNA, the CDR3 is TGTGCCAGCAGCGCGACAGGGTACGAGCAGTACTTC.

The CDR3 loop reads CASSYIETQYF. The CDR3 DNA sequence: TGTGCCAGCAGTTACATAGAGACCCAGTACTTC. The gene calls are TRBV2 and TRBJ2-5; D is ambiguous. Trimming cost V 5 bases and J 4 bases, with 5 bases left between them. Per germline, CDR1 SNHLY and CDR2 FYNNEI. The CDR3 is made up of 11 amino acids.

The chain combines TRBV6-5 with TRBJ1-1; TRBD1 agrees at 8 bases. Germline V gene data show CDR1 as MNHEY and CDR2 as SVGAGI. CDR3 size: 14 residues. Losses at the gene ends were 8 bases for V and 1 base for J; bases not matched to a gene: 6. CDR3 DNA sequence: TGTGCCAGCGGAACAGGGGGAGCGAACACTGAAGCTTTCTTT. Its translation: CASGTGGANTEAFF.

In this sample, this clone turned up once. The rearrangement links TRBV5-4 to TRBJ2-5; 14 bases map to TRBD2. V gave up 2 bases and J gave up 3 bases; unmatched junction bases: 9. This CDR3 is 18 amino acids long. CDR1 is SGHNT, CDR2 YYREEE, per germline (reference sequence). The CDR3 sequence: CASSFPPPGLAGEETQYF. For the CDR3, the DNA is TGTGCCAGCAGCTTTCCCCCCCCGGGACTAGCGGGAGAAGAGACCCAGTACTTC.

The CDR3 spells CASSPGTGVGTDTQYF. CDR3 coding DNA: TGTGCCAGCTCACCAGGGACAGGGGTCGGCACAGATACGCAGTATTTT. V gene TRBV18 combines with J gene TRBJ2-3; 10 nucleotides line up with TRBD1. The CDR3 runs 16 residues. The germline CDR1 and CDR2 sequences are KGHSH and LQKENI. Unmatched junction bases numbered 3, after V lost 2 bases and J lost 1 base. Supplemented by reference TRBV18 and TRBJ2-3, the full variable domain reads NAGVMQNPRHLVRRRGQEARLRCSPMKGHSHVYWYRQLPEEGLKFMVYLQKENIIDESGMPKERFSAEFPKEGPSILRIQQVVRGDSAAYFCASSPGTGVGTDTQYFGPGTRLTVL.

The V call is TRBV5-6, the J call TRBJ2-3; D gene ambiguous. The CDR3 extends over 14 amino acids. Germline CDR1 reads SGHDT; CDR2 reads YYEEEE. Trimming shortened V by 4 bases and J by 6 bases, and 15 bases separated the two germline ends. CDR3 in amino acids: CASSLVPSTDTQYF. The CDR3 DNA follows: TGTGCCAGCAGCCTCGTACCCAGTACGGATACGCAGTATTTT.

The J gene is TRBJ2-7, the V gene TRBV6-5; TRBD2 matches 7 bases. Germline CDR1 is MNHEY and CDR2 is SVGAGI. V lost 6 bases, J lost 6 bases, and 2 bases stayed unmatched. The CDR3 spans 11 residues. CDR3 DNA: TGTGCCAGCAGGGGAGGGGCCGAGCAGTACTTC. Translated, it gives CASRGGAEQYF.

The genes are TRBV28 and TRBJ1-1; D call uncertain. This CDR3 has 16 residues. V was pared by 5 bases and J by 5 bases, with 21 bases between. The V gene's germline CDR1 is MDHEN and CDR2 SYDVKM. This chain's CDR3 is CASSEQPGRIRTEAFF. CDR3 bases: TGTGCCAGCAGTGAGCAACCGGGTCGAATACGGACTGAAGCTTTCTTT.

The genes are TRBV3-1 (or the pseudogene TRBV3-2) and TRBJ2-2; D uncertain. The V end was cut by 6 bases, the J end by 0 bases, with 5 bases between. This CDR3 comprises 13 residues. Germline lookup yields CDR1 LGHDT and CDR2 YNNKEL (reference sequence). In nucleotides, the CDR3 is TGTGCCAGCAGGCACACGAACACCGGGGAGCTGTTTTTT. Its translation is CASRHTNTGELFF.

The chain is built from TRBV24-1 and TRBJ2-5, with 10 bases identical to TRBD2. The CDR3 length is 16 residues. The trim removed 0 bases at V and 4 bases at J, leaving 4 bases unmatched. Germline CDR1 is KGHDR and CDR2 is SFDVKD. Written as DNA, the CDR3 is TGTGCCACCAGTGATTTGACTAGCGGGAACCCAGAGACCCAGTACTTC. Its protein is CATSDLTSGNPETQYF.

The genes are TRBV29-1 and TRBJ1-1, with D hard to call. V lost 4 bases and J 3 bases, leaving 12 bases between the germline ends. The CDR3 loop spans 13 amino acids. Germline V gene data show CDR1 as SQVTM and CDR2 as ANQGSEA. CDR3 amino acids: CSVGEVDYTEAFF. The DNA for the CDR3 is TGCAGCGTTGGCGAAGTCGACTACACTGAAGCTTTCTTT.

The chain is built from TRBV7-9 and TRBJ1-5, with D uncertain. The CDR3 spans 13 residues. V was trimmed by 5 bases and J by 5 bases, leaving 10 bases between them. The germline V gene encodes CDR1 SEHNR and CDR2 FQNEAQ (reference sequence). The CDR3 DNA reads TGTGCCAGCAGCGCGGGCAGCCATCAGCCCCAGCATTTT. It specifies CASSAGSHQPQHF.

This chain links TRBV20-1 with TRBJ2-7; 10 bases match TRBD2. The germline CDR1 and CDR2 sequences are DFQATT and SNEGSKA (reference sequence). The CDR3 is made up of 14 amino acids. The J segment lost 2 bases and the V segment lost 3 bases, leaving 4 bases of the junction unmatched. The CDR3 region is CSASGTSGTYEQYF. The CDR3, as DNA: TGCAGTGCTAGTGGTACTAGCGGGACCTACGAGCAGTACTTC.

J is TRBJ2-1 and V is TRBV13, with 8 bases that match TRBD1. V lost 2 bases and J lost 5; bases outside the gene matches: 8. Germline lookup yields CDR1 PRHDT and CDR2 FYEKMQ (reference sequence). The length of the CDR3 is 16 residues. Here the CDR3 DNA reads TGTGCCAGCAGCTTACAAATGGGACAGGCTGACAATGAGCAGTTCTTC. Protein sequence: CASSLQMGQADNEQFF.

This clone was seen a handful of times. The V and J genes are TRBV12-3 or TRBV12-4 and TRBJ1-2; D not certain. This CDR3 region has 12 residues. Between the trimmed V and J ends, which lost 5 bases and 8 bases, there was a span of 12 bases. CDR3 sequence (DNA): TGTGCCAGCAGTCACGGTGCCTGGGGCTACACCTTC. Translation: CASSHGAWGYTF.

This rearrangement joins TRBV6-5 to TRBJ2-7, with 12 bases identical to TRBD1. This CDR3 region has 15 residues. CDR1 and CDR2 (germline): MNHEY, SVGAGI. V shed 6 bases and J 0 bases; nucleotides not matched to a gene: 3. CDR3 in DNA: TGTGCCAGCAGATGGGGACAGGGGGCCTCCTACGAGCAGTACTTC. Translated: CASRWGQGASYEQYF.

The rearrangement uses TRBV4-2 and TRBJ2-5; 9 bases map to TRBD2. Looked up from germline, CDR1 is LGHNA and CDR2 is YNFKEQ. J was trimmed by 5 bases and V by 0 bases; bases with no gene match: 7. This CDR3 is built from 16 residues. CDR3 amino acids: CASSQDGGLAWETQYF. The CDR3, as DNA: TGTGCCAGCAGCCAAGATGGCGGACTAGCGTGGGAGACCCAGTACTTC.

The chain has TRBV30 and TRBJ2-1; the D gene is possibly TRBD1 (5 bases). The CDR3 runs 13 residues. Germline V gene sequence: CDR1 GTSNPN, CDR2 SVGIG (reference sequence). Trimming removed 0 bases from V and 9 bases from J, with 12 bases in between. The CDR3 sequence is CAWSVLGQGEQFF. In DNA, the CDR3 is TGTGCCTGGAGTGTACTGGGTCAGGGTGAGCAGTTCTTC. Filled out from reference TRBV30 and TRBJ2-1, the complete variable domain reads SQTIHQWPATLVQPVGSPLSLECTVEGTSNPNLYWYRQAAGRGLQLLFYSVGIGQISSEVPQNLSASRPQDRQFILSSKKLLLSDSGFYLCAWSVLGQGEQFFGPGTRLTVL.